This T cell receptor (beta chain) was recovered during a study of Graves' ophthalmopathy and Graves' hyperthyroidism. Study observations and caveats: Most expanded clonotypes from thyroid (those above 0.001 frequency) were also found in blood.

Thyroid ultrasound, orbital computed tomography, TRAb, serum thyroxine and clinical symptoms formed the basis of diagnosis. For repertoire sequencing, the TCR beta CDR3 regions were amplified from RNA transcripts. The first round was an RT-PCR with HTBI primers, and the second round was a multiplex PCR. Each CDR3 protein gets one entry after TCRdb re-called the multiplex PCR reads with MiXCR. The sample lists roughly 500,000 distinct CDR3 sequences, around an eighth occurring once. Of note for this clonotype: No antigen is known for it.

Sequenced sample: blood. The sequence was collected from a woman aged 25 to 39 with Graves' ophthalmopathy.

The CDR3 is CAKGQGPFNQPQHF. In nucleotides, the CDR3 is TGTGCCAAGGGACAGGGGCCCTTCAATCAGCCCCAGCATTTT. The rearrangement uses TRBV2 and TRBJ1-5; 10 bases line up with TRBD1. CDR1 and CDR2 (germline): SNHLY, FYNNEI. The trim removed 10 bases at V and 3 bases at J, leaving 6 bases unmatched. The CDR3 has 14 residues.